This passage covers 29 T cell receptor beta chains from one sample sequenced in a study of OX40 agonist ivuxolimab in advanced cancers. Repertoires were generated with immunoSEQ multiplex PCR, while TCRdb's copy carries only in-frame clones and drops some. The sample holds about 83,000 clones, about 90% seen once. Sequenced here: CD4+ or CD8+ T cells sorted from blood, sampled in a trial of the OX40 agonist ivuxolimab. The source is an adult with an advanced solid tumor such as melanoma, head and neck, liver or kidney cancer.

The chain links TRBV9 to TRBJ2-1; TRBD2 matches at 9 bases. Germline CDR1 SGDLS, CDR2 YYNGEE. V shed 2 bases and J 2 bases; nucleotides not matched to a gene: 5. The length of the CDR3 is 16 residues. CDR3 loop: CASSVYSGRPYNEQFF. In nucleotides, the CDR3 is TGTGCCAGCAGCGTCTATAGCGGGAGACCCTACAATGAGCAGTTCTTC.

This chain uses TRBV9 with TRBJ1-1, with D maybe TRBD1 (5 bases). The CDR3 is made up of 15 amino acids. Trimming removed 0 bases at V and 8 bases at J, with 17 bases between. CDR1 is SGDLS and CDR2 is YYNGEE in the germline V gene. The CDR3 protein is CASSVVEGRGLEAFF. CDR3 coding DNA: TGTGCCAGCAGCGTAGTTGAGGGGCGCGGGTTGGAAGCTTTCTTT.

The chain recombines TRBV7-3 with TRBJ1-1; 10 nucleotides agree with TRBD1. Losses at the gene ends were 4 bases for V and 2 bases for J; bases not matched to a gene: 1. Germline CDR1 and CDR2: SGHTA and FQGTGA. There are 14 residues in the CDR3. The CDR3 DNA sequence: TGTGCCAGCAGCTGGACAGGGGGTAACACTGAAGCTTTCTTT. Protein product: CASSWTGGNTEAFF.

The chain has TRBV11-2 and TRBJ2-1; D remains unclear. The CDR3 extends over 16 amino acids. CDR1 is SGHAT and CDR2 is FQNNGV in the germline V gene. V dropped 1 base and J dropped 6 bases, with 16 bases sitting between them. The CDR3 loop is CASSLGVVVASNEQFF. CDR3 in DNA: TGTGCCAGCAGCTTAGGGGTAGTGGTAGCATCCAATGAGCAGTTCTTC. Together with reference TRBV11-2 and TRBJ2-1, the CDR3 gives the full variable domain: EAGVAQSPRYKIIEKRQSVAFWCNPISGHATLYWYQQILGQGPKLLIQFQNNGVVDDSQLPKDRFSAERLKGVDSTLKIQPAKLEDSAVYLCASSLGVVVASNEQFFGPGTRLTVL.

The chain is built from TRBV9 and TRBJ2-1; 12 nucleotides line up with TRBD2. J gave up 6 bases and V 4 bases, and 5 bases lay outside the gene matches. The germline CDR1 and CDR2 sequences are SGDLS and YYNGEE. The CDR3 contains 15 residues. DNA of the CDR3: TGTGCCAGCAGCAGACTAGCGGGAGTAGTCAATGAGCAGTTCTTC. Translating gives CASSRLAGVVNEQFF.

The CDR3 spells CASSQPGQGNYGYTF. The CDR3 nucleotides read TGCGCCAGCAGCCAACCGGGACAGGGGAACTATGGCTACACCTTC. This sequence joins TRBV4-1 and TRBJ1-2; 10 bases fit TRBD1. Per germline, CDR1 MGHRA and CDR2 YSYEKL. With V trimmed by 2 bases and J by 2 bases, 2 bases remained unmatched. The CDR3 length is 15 residues.

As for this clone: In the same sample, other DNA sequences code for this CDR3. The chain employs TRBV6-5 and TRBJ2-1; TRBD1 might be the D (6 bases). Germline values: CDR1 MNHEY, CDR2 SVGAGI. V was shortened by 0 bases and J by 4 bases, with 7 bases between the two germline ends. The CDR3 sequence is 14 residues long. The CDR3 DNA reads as TGTGCCAGCAGTTACTCGGGGGCTTACAATGAGCAGTTCTTC. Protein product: CASSYSGAYNEQFF.

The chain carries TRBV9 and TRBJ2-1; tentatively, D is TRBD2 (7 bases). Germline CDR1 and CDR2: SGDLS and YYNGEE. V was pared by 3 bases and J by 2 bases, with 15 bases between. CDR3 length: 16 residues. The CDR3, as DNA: TGTGCCAGCAGCGGATCCCGGGGGGCCCCCTACAATGAGCAGTTCTTC. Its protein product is CASSGSRGAPYNEQFF.

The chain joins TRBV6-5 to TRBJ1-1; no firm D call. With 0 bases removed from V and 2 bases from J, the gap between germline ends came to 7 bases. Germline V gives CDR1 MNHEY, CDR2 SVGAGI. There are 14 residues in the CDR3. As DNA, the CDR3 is TGTGCCAGCAGTTACTCGCAGACAAACACTGAAGCTTTCTTT. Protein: CASSYSQTNTEAFF.

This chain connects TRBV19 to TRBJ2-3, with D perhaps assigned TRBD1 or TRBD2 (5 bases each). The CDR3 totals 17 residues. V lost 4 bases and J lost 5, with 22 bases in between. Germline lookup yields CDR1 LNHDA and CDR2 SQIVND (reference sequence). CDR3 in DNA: TGTGCCAGTAGTAACTACAACGGGGCCCTACGGGGAGATACGCAGTATTTT. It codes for CASSNYNGALRGDTQYF. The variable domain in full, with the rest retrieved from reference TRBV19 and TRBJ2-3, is DGGITQSPKYLFRKEGQNVTLSCEQNLNHDAMYWYRQDPGQGLRLIYYSQIVNDFQKGDIAEGYSVSREKKESFPLTVTSAQKNPTAFYLCASSNYNGALRGDTQYFGPGTRLTVL.

Here the CDR3 DNA reads TGTGCCAGTAGTATAGCGGGCACAGATACGCAGTATTTT. As protein: CASSIAGTDTQYF. V is TRBV19 and J is TRBJ2-3; no clear D gene. Looked up from germline, CDR1 is LNHDA and CDR2 is SQIVND (reference sequence). The germline V and J ends were trimmed by 1 base and 1 base, with 3 bases remaining between them. The CDR3 totals 13 residues. The full variable domain, rest sourced from reference TRBV19 and TRBJ2-3, is DGGITQSPKYLFRKEGQNVTLSCEQNLNHDAMYWYRQDPGQGLRLIYYSQIVNDFQKGDIAEGYSVSREKKESFPLTVTSAQKNPTAFYLCASSIAGTDTQYFGPGTRLTVL.

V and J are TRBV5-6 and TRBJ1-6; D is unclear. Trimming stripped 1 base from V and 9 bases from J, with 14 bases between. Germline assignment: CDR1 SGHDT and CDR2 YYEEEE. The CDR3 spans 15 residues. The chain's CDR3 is CASSLRPAEGSPLHF. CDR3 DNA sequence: TGTGCCAGCAGCTTGAGGCCCGCCGAAGGTTCACCCCTCCACTTT.

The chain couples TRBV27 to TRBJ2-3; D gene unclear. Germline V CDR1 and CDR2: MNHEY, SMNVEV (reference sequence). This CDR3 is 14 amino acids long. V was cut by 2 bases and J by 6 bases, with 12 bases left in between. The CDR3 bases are TGTGCCAGCAGTTTAATGCTGCCGGCGGATACGCAGTATTTT. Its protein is CASSLMLPADTQYF.

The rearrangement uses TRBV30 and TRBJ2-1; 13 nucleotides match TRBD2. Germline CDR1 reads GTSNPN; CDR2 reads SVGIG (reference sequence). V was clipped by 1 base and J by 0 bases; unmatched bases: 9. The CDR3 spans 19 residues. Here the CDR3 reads CAWSGRWTSGGSSYNEQFF. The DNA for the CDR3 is TGTGCCTGGAGTGGGCGATGGACTAGCGGGGGAAGCTCCTACAATGAGCAGTTCTTC.

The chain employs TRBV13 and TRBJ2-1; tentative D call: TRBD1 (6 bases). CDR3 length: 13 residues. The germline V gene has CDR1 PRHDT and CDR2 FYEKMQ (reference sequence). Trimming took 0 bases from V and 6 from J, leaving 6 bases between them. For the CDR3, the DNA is TGTGCCAGCAGCTTAGGCAGGGGCAATGAGCAGTTCTTC. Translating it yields CASSLGRGNEQFF. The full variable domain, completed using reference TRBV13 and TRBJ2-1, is AAGVIQSPRHLIKEKRETATLKCYPIPRHDTVYWYQQGPGQDPQFLISFYEKMQSDKGSIPDRFSAQQFSDYHSELNMSSLELGDSALYFCASSLGRGNEQFFGPGTRLTVL.

CDR3 nucleotides: TGTGCCAGCAGCTTAGGCTGGGGTGACGAGCAGTACTTC. As protein: CASSLGWGDEQYF. The V call is TRBV13, the J call TRBJ2-7; D gene ambiguous. V was shortened by 0 bases and J by 5 bases, with 8 bases between the two germline ends. CDR3 length: 13 amino acids. The germline V gene has CDR1 PRHDT and CDR2 FYEKMQ (reference sequence).

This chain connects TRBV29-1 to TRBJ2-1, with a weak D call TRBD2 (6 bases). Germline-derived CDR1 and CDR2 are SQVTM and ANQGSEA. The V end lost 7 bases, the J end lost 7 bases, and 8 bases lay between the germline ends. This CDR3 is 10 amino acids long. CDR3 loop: CSGRGNEQFF. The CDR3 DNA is TGCAGCGGTCGGGGGAATGAGCAGTTCTTC.

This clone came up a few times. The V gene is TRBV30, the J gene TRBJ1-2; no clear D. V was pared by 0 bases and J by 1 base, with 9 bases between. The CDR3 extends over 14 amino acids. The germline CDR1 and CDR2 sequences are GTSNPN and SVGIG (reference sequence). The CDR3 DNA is TGTGCCTGGAGTGTAGCGGGAATTAACTATGGCTACACCTTC. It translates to CAWSVAGINYGYTF. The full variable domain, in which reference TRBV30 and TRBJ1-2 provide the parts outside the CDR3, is SQTIHQWPATLVQPVGSPLSLECTVEGTSNPNLYWYRQAAGRGLQLLFYSVGIGQISSEVPQNLSASRPQDRQFILSSKKLLLSDSGFYLCAWSVAGINYGYTFGSGTRLTVV.

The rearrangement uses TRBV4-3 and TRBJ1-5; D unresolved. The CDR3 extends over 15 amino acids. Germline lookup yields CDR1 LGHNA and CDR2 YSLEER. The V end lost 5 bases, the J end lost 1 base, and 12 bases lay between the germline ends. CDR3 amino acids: CASSDYIGSNQPQHF. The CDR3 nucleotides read TGCGCCAGCAGCGATTATATCGGGAGCAATCAGCCCCAGCATTTT.

The CDR3 bases are TGTGCCAGCAGCTTTGGGGGGGAATTTCGCTCTGGAAACACCATATATTTT. Protein sequence: CASSFGGEFRSGNTIYF. J is TRBJ1-3 and V is TRBV7-9, with D tentatively TRBD1 (5 bases). Germline lookup yields CDR1 SEHNR and CDR2 FQNEAQ (reference sequence). CDR3 length: 17 amino acids. V was cut by 3 bases and J by 0 bases, with 15 bases left in between. Filled out from reference TRBV7-9 and TRBJ1-3, the complete variable domain reads DTGVSQNPRHKITKRGQNVTFRCDPISEHNRLYWYRQTLGQGPEFLTYFQNEAQLEKSRLLSDRFSAERPKGSFSTLEIQRTEQGDSAMYLCASSFGGEFRSGNTIYFGEGSWLTVV.

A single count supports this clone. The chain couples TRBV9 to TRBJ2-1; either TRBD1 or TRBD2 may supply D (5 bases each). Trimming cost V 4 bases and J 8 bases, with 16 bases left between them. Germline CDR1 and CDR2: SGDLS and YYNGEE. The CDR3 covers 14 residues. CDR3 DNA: TGTGCCAGCAGCCAGTTCGGGGCCGACGATGAGCAGTTCTTC. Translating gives CASSQFGADDEQFF.

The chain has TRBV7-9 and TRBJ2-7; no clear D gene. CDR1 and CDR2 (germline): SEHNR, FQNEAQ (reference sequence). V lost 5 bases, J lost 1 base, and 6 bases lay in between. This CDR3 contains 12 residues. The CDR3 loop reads CASSPESYEQYV. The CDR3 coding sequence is TGTGCCAGCAGCCCAGAATCCTACGAGCAGTACGTC.

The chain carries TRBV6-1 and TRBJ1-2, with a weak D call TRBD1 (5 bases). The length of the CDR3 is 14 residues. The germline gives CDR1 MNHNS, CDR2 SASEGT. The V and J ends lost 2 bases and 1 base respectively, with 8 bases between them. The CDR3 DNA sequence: TGTGCCAGCAGTGAAATCGGACATAACTATGGCTACACCTTC. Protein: CASSEIGHNYGYTF.

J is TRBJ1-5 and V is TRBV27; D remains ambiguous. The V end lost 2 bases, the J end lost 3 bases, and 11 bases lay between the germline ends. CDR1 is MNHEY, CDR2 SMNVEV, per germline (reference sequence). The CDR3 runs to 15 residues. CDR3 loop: CASSLNGRYNQPQHF. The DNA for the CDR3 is TGTGCCAGCAGTTTAAACGGGCGATACAATCAGCCCCAGCATTTT.

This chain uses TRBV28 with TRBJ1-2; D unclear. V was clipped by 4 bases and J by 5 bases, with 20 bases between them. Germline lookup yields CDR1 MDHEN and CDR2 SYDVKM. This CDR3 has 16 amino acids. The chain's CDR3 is CASSSRLPTVPYGYTF. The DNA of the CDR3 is TGTGCCAGCAGTTCCCGACTGCCAACGGTTCCTTATGGCTACACCTTC.

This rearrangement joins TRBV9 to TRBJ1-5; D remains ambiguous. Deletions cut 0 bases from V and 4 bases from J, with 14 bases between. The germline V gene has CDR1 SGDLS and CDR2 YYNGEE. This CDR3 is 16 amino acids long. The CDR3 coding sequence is TGTGCCAGCAGCGTAGACGGAGGGATGGGAAATCAGCCCCAGCATTTT. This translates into CASSVDGGMGNQPQHF.

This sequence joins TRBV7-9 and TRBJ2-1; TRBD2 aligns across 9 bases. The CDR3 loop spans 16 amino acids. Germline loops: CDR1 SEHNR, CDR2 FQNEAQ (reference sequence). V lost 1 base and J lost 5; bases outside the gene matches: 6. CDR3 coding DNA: TGTGCCAGCAGCTTAGGGCCCCAGCGGGGGGACAATGAGCAGTTCTTC. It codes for CASSLGPQRGDNEQFF.

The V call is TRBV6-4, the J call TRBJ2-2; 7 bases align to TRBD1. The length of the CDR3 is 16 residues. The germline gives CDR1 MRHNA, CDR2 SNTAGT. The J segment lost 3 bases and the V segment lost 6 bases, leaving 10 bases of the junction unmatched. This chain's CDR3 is CASRPPGQNYTGELFF. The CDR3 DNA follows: TGTGCCAGCAGACCACCGGGACAGAATTACACCGGGGAGCTGTTTTTT.

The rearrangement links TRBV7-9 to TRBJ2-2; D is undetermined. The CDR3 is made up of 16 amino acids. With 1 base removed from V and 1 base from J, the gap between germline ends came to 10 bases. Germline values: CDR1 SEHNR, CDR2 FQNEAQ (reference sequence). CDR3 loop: CASSLEWQENTGELFF. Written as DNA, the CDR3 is TGTGCCAGCAGCTTAGAGTGGCAGGAGAACACCGGGGAGCTGTTTTTT.